Included here is one T cell receptor beta chain sequence, with context. Its antigen is not identified. The record originates from a study of shared clonotypes between healthy human individuals. Study outcomes and limitations: Naive subsets generally had larger estimated richness than memory subsets.

Only in-frame clones appear in the TCRdb table, and some are missing; sequencing was by immunoSEQ multiplex PCR. The table lists some 2.1 million clones, just over 90% of them singletons. With 4 bases removed from V and 1 base from J, the gap between germline ends came to 18 bases. The CDR3 has 16 residues. Germline CDR1 and CDR2: GTSNPN and SVGIG (reference sequence). Naive CD8 cells lacked CD45RO and underwent positive selection for CCR7, leaving out terminally differentiated effector memory CD45RA+ cells. The sample taken for sequencing was naive CD8+ T cells from PBMCs. The chain is built from TRBV30 and TRBJ2-3; D is ambiguous. The TCR sequence derives from a man between 18 and 29 years old in good health. Some clones in this sample may be carry-over from other donors' samples. This chain's CDR3 is CAWNYGVRAGTDTQYF. In DNA form, the CDR3 reads TGTGCCTGGAATTATGGGGTTCGTGCTGGCACAGATACGCAGTATTTT.